This T cell receptor beta chain was identified during a study of early T cells in non-severe SARS-CoV-2 infection. Individual cDNA molecules carried attached unique molecular identifiers. A single record per CDR3 protein comes from TCRdb applying MiXCR to the 5' RACE reads. The sample shows approximately 90,000 distinct CDR3 sequences, 11% of them seen only once. Looked up from germline, CDR1 is GTSNPN and CDR2 is SVGIG (reference sequence). V lost 5 bases, J lost 0 bases, and 4 bases lay in between. The CDR3 totals 11 residues. The sample in question was whole blood, obtained at baseline. This chain joins TRBV30 and TRBJ2-5, with D unclear. The sequence derives from an adult who was a healthcare worker with PCR-confirmed SARS-CoV-2 infection or an uninfected control (not recorded which). The CDR3 region has the DNA TGTGCCTGGGGGTACCAAGAGACCCAGTACTTC. This sequence encodes CAWGYQETQYF.